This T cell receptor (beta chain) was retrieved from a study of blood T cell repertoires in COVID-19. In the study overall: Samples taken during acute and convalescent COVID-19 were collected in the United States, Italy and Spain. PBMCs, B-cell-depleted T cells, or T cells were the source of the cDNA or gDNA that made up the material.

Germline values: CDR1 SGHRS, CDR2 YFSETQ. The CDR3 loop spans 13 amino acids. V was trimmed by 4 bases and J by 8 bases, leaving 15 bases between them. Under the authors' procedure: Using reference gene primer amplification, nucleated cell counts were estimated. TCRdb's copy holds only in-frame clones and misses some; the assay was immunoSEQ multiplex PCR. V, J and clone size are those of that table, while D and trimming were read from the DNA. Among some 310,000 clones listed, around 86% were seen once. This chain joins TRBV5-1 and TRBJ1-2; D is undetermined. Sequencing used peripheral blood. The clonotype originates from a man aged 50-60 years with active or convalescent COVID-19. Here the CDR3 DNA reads TGCGCCAGCAGCGAGGGCCCTCGGTTAGGCTACACCTTC. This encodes CASSEGPRLGYTF.